Given below is one T cell receptor (beta chain) in context. These data originate in a study of shared clonotypes between healthy human individuals. Produced via immunoSEQ multiplex PCR; TCRdb's table is partial and in-frame only. Counted here are around 1,900,000 clones, 93% occurring once; the ten biggest clones make up under 2%. Positively selected for CCR7, the CD45RO-negative cells used as naive CD8 cells excluded terminally differentiated effector memory CD45RA+ cells. Germline V gene sequence: CDR1 SQVTM, CDR2 ANQGSEA. Trimming shortened V by 6 bases and J by 3 bases, and 15 bases separated the two germline ends. CDR3 size: 14 residues.

The sequenced sample was naive CD8+ T cells from PBMCs. The chain joins TRBV29-1 to TRBJ2-1; the D gene is possibly TRBD1 (6 bases). The sequence was collected from a man between 18 and 29 years old in good health. Some clones in this sample may be carry-over from other donors' samples. The DNA for the CDR3 is TGCAGCGTAGGACAGACAAGGGGCTACAATGAGCAGTTCTTC. Translating gives CSVGQTRGYNEQFF.